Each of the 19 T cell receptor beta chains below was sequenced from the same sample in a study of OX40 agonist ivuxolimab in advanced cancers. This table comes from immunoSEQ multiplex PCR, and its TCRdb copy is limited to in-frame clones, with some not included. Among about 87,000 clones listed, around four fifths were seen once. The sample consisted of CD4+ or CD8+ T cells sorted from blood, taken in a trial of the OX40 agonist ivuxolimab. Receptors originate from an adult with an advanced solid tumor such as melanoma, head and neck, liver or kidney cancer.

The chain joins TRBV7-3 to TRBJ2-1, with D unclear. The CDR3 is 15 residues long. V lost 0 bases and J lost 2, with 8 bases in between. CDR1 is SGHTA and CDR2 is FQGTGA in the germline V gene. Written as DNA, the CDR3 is TGTGCCAGCAGCTTAACGAAGGGTCCCTACAATGAGCAGTTCTTC. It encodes CASSLTKGPYNEQFF. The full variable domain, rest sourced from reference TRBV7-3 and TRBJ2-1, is GAGVSQTPSNKVTEKGKYVELRCDPISGHTALYWYRQSLGQGPEFLIYFQGTGAADDSGLPNDRFFAVRPEGSVSTLKIQRTERGDSAVYLCASSLTKGPYNEQFFGPGTRLTVL.

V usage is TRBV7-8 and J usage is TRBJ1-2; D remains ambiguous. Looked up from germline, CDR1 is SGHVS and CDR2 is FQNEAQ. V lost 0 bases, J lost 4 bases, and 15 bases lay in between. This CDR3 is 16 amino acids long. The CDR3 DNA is TGTGCCAGCAGCTTAGCAGCCAGGATCACCGCCTATGGCTACACCTTC. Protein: CASSLAARITAYGYTF. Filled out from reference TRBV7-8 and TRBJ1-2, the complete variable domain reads GAGVSQSPRYKVAKRGQDVALRCDPISGHVSLFWYQQALGQGPEFLTYFQNEAQLDKSGLPSDRFFAERPEGSVSTLKIQRTQQEDSAVYLCASSLAARITAYGYTFGSGTRLTVV.

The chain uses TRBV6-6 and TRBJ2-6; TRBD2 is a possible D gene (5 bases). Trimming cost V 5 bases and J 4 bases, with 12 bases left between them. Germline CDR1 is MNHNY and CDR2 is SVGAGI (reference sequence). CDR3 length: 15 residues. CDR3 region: CASSPLWEGANVLTF. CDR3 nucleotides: TGTGCCAGCAGTCCCCTCTGGGAGGGGGCCAACGTCCTGACTTTC.

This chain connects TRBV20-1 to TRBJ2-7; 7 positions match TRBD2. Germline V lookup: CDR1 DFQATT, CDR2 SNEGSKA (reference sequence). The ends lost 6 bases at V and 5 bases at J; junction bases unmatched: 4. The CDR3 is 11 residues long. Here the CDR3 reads CSAGTINEQYF. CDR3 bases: TGCAGTGCGGGGACTATTAACGAGCAGTACTTC.

In nucleotides, the CDR3 is TGTGCCATCAGTGAGGTGGTAGGGATCACTGAAGCTTTCTTT. Translation gives CAISEVVGITEAFF. The chain has TRBV10-3 and TRBJ1-1; no definite D call. V dropped 2 bases and J dropped 4 bases, with 11 bases sitting between them. Germline V gene sequence: CDR1 ENHRY, CDR2 SYGVKD. The CDR3 sequence is 14 residues long.

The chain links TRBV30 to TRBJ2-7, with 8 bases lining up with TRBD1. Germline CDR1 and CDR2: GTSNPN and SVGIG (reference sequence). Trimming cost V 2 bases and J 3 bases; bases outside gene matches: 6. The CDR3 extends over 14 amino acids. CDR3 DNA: TGTGCCTGGAGTCCCGGAGGGACAGGCTACGAGCAGTACTTC. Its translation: CAWSPGGTGYEQYF.

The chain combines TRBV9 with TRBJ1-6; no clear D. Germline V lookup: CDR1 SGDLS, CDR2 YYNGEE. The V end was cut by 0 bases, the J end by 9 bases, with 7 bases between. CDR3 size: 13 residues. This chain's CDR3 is CASSVDIFSPLHF. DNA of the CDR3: TGTGCCAGCAGCGTAGATATCTTTTCACCCCTCCACTTT.

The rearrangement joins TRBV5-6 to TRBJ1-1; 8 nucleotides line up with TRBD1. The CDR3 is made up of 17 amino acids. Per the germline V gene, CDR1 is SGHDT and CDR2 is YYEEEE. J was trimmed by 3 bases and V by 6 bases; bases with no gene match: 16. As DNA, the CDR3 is TGTGCCAGCAAGCTTGGGCAGGGGGCGCAGGTTCACACTGAAGCTTTCTTT. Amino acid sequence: CASKLGQGAQVHTEAFF. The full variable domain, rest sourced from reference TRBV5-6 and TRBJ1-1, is DAGVTQSPTHLIKTRGQQVTLRCSPKSGHDTVSWYQQALGQGPQFIFQYYEEEERQRGNFPDRFSGHQFPNYSSELNVNALLLGDSALYLCASKLGQGAQVHTEAFFGQGTRLTVV.

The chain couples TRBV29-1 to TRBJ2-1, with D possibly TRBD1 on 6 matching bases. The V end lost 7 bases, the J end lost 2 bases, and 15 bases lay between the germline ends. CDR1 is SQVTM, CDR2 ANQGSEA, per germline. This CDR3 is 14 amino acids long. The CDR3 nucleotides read TGCAGCGCCGCCCGGGCAGGGGCCTACAATGAGCAGTTCTTC. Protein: CSAARAGAYNEQFF.

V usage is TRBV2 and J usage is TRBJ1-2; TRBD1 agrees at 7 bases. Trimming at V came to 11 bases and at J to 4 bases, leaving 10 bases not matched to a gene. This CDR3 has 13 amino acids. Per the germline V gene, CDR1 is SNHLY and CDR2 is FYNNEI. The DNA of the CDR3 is TGTGCCGACAGGGCCGCGGGGGGCTATGGCTACACCTTC. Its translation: CADRAAGGYGYTF.

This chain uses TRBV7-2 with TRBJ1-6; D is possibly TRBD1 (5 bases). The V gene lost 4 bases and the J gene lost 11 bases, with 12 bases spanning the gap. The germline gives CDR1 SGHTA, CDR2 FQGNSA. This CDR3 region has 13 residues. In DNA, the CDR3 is TGTGCCAGCAGCTCGGACACCACAGCACCCCTCCACTTT. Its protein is CASSSDTTAPLHF. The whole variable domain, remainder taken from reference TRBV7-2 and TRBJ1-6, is GAGVSQSPSNKVTEKGKDVELRCDPISGHTALYWYRQSLGQGLEFLIYFQGNSAPDKSGLPSDRFSAERTGGSVSTLTIQRTQQEDSAVYLCASSSDTTAPLHFGNGTRLTVT.

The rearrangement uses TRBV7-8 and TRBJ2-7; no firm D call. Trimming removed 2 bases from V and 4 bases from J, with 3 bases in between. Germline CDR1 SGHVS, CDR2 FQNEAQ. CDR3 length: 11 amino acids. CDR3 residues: CASSLTYEQYF. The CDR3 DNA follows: TGTGCCAGCAGCTTAACTTACGAGCAGTACTTC.

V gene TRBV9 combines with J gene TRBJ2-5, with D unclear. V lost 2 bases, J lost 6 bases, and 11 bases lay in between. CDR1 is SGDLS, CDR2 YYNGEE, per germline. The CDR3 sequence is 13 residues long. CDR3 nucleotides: TGTGCCAGCAGCGTCCGGGCCGATCAGACCCAGTACTTC. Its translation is CASSVRADQTQYF.

The CDR3 DNA is TGTGCCACAGGGGATTATAATTCACCCCTCCACTTT. Residues: CATGDYNSPLHF. The chain joins TRBV27 to TRBJ1-6; D perhaps matches TRBD1 (6 bases). CDR1 MNHEY and CDR2 SMNVEV come from the germline V gene (reference sequence). Trimming left V 10 bases short and J 4 bases short, with 8 bases between. This CDR3 comprises 12 residues.

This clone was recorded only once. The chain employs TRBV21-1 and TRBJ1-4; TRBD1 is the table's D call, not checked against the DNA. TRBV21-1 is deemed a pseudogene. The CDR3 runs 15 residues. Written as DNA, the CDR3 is TGTGCCAGCAGCAGGTCCCGGGACAGTGTCGAAAAACTGTTTTTT. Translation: CASSRSRDSVEKLFF.

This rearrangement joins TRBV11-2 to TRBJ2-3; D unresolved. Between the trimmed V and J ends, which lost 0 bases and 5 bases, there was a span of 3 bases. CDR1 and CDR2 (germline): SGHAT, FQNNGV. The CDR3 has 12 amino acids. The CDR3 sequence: CASSLDRDTQYF. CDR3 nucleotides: TGTGCCAGCAGCTTAGATCGAGATACGCAGTATTTT.

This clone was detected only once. CDR3 sequence (DNA): TGTGCCAGCAGCGAAAAGGACACCGCGGTTGGACTGTTTTTT. It is translated as CASSEKDTAVGLFF. The chain links TRBV9 to TRBJ1-4; D is perhaps TRBD1 (5 bases). From germline, CDR1 is SGDLS and CDR2 YYNGEE. CDR3 length: 14 amino acids. The ends were cut back, 3 bases at V and 13 bases at J, with 19 bases in the middle.

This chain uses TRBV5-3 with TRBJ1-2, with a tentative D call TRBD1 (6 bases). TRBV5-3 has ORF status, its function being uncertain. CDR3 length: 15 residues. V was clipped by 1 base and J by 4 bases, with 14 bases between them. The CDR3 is CARSLRGLRLYGYTF. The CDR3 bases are TGTGCCAGAAGCTTGAGGGGGTTGAGGCTCTATGGCTACACCTTC.

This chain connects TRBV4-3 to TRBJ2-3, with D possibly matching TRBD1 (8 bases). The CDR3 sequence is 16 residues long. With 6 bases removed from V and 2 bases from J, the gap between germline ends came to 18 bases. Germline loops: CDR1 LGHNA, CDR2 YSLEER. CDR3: CASSRVQGGVTDTQYF. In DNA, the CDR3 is TGCGCCAGCAGTCGAGTACAGGGGGGGGTCACAGATACGCAGTATTTT.